This T cell receptor (beta chain) originates from a study of T-cell reconstitution after alpha-beta-depleted transplantation in children. General observations from the study: The high TCRbeta diversity at day 60 in some patients came from surviving recipient T cells and thymic progenitors. About two months after transplant, alpha-beta T cells reportedly came from several hundred expanded graft clones.

The library targeted TCRbeta and was prepared with unique molecular identifiers. TCRdb reanalysed the PCR reads using MiXCR and keeps one entry per CDR3 protein. The sample records around 700,000 distinct CDR3 sequences, under 15% being singletons. Germline CDR1 is DFQATT and CDR2 is SNEGSKA (reference sequence). The ends were cut back, 3 bases at V and 4 bases at J, with 10 bases in the middle. This CDR3 region has 13 residues. The sample holds a few counts of this clonotype. Its antigen is not known. This sequence originates from a girl aged 2 to 9 with congenital amegakaryocytic thrombocytopenia, due to receive a stem cell transplant. Sequences were derived from PBMCs, sampled before TCRalphabeta/CD19-depleted stem cell transplant. This chain connects TRBV20-1 to TRBJ1-5; D possibly corresponds to TRBD1 (5 bases). The CDR3: CSARTAKNQPQHF. CDR3 nucleotides: TGCAGTGCTAGGACAGCCAAAAATCAGCCCCAGCATTTT.